This T cell receptor (beta chain) derives from a study of cytomegalovirus exposure and HLA in healthy donors. The CDR3 totals 14 residues. The V gene end was trimmed by 6 bases and the J gene end by 4 bases; junction bases not matched to a gene: 5. Germline V gene lookup returns CDR1 KGHSH and CDR2 LQKENI. Method: immunoSEQ multiplex PCR; TCRdb's copy keeps in-frame clones and lacks some. The table shows around 240,000 clones, with around 87% occurring only once. V gene TRBV18 combines with J gene TRBJ2-7, with 11 positions matching TRBD1. The sample comprised PBMCs. The clonotype was recovered from a woman under 30 in good health and CMV-seronegative. The CDR3 loop is CASSRTGGYYEQYF. The DNA for the CDR3 is TGTGCCAGCTCCCGGACAGGGGGCTATTACGAGCAGTACTTC.